The next 15 T cell receptor beta chains were all read from a single sample in a study of blood T cell repertoires in COVID-19 (dated by TCRdb to about 2020). Libraries were built with the immunoSEQ multiplex PCR assay. TCRdb provides this immuneACCESS table in a form limited to in-frame rearrangements. Some clones are lacking; in checked studies, under half of them reflect an unresolved V gene, and why the rest are absent is not known. The sample contains about 68,000 clones, about 86% of them found a single time. Roughly 3.7% of the sample comes from the top ten. Sequencing used peripheral blood. The receptors shown here come from a man aged 45 to 65 with acute or convalescent COVID-19.

CDR3 amino acids: CASSLADPGVTEAFF. The CDR3 region has the DNA TGCGCCAGCAGCTTGGCCGATCCGGGGGTCACTGAAGCTTTCTTT. This sequence joins TRBV5-1 and TRBJ1-1; the D gene is possibly TRBD1 (5 bases). Trimming stripped 0 bases from V and 4 bases from J, with 13 bases between. CDR3 length: 15 residues. Per germline, CDR1 SGHRS and CDR2 YFSETQ.

The chain carries TRBV4-2 and TRBJ1-6; D possibly corresponds to TRBD1 (5 bases). This CDR3 contains 14 residues. V dropped 4 bases and J dropped 17 bases, with 21 bases sitting between them. Looked up from germline, CDR1 is LGHNA and CDR2 is YNFKEQ. The CDR3 bases are TGTGCCAGCAGCCCCATGAGTCCGTCTTTAGGGGTCCACTTT. It is translated as CASSPMSPSLGVHF.

The chain couples TRBV12-3 or TRBV12-4 to TRBJ1-2; D not resolved. The CDR3 totals 13 residues. The V end lost 8 bases, the J end lost 7 bases, and 17 bases lay between the germline ends. CDR3 in DNA: TGTGCCAGCGCCCGCCGGGGATGGCGTGGCTACACCTTC. Its translation: CASARRGWRGYTF.

V and J are TRBV14 and TRBJ1-2; D gene uncertain. The CDR3 spans 14 residues. V dropped 4 bases and J dropped 4 bases, with 13 bases sitting between them. CDR1 and CDR2 (germline): SGHDN, FVKESK. The CDR3, as DNA: TGTGCCAGCAGCCCGTCCTTCGGTGGCTATGGCTACACCTTC. As protein: CASSPSFGGYGYTF.

This chain connects TRBV25-1 to TRBJ1-2; TRBD1 is a possible D gene (5 bases). In germline, CDR1 is MGHDK, CDR2 SYGVNS. The V end lost 2 bases, the J end lost 13 bases, and 14 bases lay between the germline ends. The length of the CDR3 is 12 residues. In DNA, the CDR3 is TGTGCCAGCAGTGAACTACAGGAAAGGATCACCTTC. Its protein product is CASSELQERITF.

The J gene is TRBJ1-5, the V gene TRBV15; D unresolved. The CDR3 has 13 amino acids. The V gene lost 0 bases and the J gene lost 9 bases, with 9 bases spanning the gap. Germline V gene lookup returns CDR1 LNHNV and CDR2 YYDKDF (reference sequence). This chain's CDR3 is CATSREALGPQHF. CDR3 DNA sequence: TGTGCCACCAGCAGAGAGGCCCTTGGGCCCCAGCATTTT.

V gene TRBV28 combines with J gene TRBJ1-2; 8 bases line up with TRBD1. Germline CDR1 is MDHEN and CDR2 is SYDVKM. CDR3 length: 13 residues. Losses at the gene ends were 9 bases for V and 6 bases for J; bases not matched to a gene: 9. The CDR3 is CASGTQGVNGYTF. The DNA for the CDR3 is TGTGCCAGTGGTACACAGGGGGTCAATGGCTACACCTTC.

This chain uses TRBV6-5 with TRBJ1-4; 8 bases agree with TRBD1. The V segment lost 6 bases and the J segment 8 bases; nucleotides outside the gene matches: 8. Germline-derived CDR1 and CDR2 are MNHEY and SVGAGI. The CDR3 has 14 residues. The CDR3 loop is CASSSDRGREKLFF. The CDR3 DNA is TGTGCCAGCAGCTCCGACAGGGGAAGAGAAAAACTGTTTTTT.

V is TRBV27 and J is TRBJ1-5; D possibly corresponds to TRBD1 (5 bases). Germline V gives CDR1 MNHEY, CDR2 SMNVEV (reference sequence). The CDR3 is 16 amino acids. Trimming left V 3 bases short and J 0 bases short, with 12 bases between. In DNA form, the CDR3 reads TGTGCCAGCAGTTTTAGGGGTCCCAATAGCAATCAGCCCCAGCATTTT. Protein: CASSFRGPNSNQPQHF.

The chain is built from TRBV10-3 and TRBJ2-3, with D unresolved. This CDR3 has 13 amino acids. CDR1 and CDR2 (germline): ENHRY, SYGVKD. V was shortened by 2 bases and J by 2 bases, with 5 bases between the two germline ends. The DNA of the CDR3 is TGTGCCATCAGTGAGGAGAACACAGATACGCAGTATTTT. Its translation is CAISEENTDTQYF.

V usage is TRBV27 and J usage is TRBJ1-4; TRBD1 is a possible D gene (5 bases). CDR1 and CDR2 from the germline V gene are MNHEY and SMNVEV (reference sequence). V was trimmed by 6 bases and J by 4 bases, leaving 9 bases between them. This CDR3 is built from 13 residues. The CDR3 loop reads CASSHRLNEKLFF. Written as DNA, the CDR3 is TGTGCCAGCAGCCACAGGCTTAATGAAAAACTGTTTTTT.

The rearrangement links TRBV15 to TRBJ1-1; no definite D call. Looked up from germline, CDR1 is LNHNV and CDR2 is YYDKDF (reference sequence). The V and J ends lost 1 base and 5 bases respectively, with 11 bases between them. There are 14 residues in the CDR3. In DNA, the CDR3 is TGTGCCACCAGCAGAGGAACAGAGATGACTGAAGCTTTCTTT. Encoded protein: CATSRGTEMTEAFF. Looking up the rest from reference TRBV15 and TRBJ1-1 gives the full variable domain: DAMVIQNPRYQVTQFGKPVTLSCSQTLNHNVMYWYQQKSSQAPKLLFHYYDKDFNNEADTPDNFQSRRPNTSFCFLDIRSPGLGDTAMYLCATSRGTEMTEAFFGQGTRLTVV.

The V call is TRBV28, the J call TRBJ2-3, with TRBD1 matching 7 bases. Germline CDR1 reads MDHEN; CDR2 reads SYDVKM. The junction had 4 bases not matched to a gene; V was cut back by 9 bases and J by 4 bases. The CDR3 loop spans 12 amino acids. CDR3 sequence: CASWDRSDTQYF. As DNA, the CDR3 is TGTGCCAGTTGGGACAGATCAGATACGCAGTATTTT.

The J gene is TRBJ1-1, the V gene TRBV23-1; TRBD1 aligns across 8 bases. TRBV23-1 belongs to the ORF category, with a function that is uncertain. V gave up 4 bases and J gave up 0 bases; unmatched junction bases: 4. CDR3 length: 15 residues. CDR3 sequence reads: CASSPQGEVNTEAFF. CDR3 sequence (DNA): TGCGCCAGCAGTCCACAGGGGGAGGTGAACACTGAAGCTTTCTTT.

This clone appeared a single time. Written as DNA, the CDR3 is TGTGCCAGTAGGAGAATCGCCGGGGAGTCCTACGAGCAGTACTTC. Protein: CASRRIAGESYEQYF. The gene calls are TRBV19 and TRBJ2-7; possibly TRBD2 for D (5 bases). CDR3 length: 15 amino acids. Germline V gives CDR1 LNHDA, CDR2 SQIVND (reference sequence). The V end lost 6 bases, the J end lost 1 base, and 16 bases lay between the germline ends.